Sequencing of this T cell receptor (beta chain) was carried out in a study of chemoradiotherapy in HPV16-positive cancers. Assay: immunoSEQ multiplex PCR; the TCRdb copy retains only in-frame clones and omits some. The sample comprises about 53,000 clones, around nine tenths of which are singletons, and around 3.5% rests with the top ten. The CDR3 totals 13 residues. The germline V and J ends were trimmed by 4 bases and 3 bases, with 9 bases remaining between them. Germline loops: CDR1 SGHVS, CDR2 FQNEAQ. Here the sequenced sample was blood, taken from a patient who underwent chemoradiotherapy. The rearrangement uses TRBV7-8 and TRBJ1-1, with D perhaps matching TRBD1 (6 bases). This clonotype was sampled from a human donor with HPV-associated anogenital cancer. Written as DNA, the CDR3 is TGTGCCAGCAGCTCAGCAGGGGACACTGAAGCTTTCTTT. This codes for CASSSAGDTEAFF. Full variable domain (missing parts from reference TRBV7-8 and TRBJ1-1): GAGVSQSPRYKVAKRGQDVALRCDPISGHVSLFWYQQALGQGPEFLTYFQNEAQLDKSGLPSDRFFAERPEGSVSTLKIQRTQQEDSAVYLCASSSAGDTEAFFGQGTRLTVV.